The present TCR beta chain was sequenced within a study of blood T cell repertoires in COVID-19. Study-wide background: Spain, Italy and the United States supplied samples that represented acute and convalescent COVID-19. Sources were T cells, B-cell-depleted T cells, or PBMCs; the material itself was cDNA or gDNA.

As originally analysed: Reference gene primer amplification gave estimated nucleated cell counts. Libraries were prepared by immunoSEQ multiplex PCR; TCRdb keeps only in-frame clonotypes and omits some of them. V and J calls and clone size are given by that table; D and trimming were obtained from the DNA. The sample carries about 110,000 clones, approximately 90% recorded once. The CDR3 is made up of 16 amino acids. Germline V gives CDR1 MNHNY, CDR2 SVGAGI (reference sequence). The ends lost 2 bases at V and 8 bases at J; junction bases unmatched: 5. The rearrangement uses TRBV6-6 and TRBJ2-1; 14 bases agree with TRBD2. Material for sequencing was peripheral blood. This clonotype was sampled from a woman aged 45-60 years with acute or convalescent COVID-19. The CDR3 loop is CASSYLTSGRGDEQFF. In nucleotides, the CDR3 is TGTGCCAGCAGTTACCTGACTAGCGGGAGGGGCGATGAGCAGTTCTTC.